These 9 T cell receptor beta chains were sequenced from one sample in a study of T cells in Graves' hyperthyroidism and ophthalmopathy (dated by TCRdb to between 2017 and 2020). The library was prepared using multiplex PCR. TCRdb lists the instrument as Illumina HiSeq 2000. The TCR beta CDR3 regions were amplified from RNA transcripts. The first round of RT-PCR for the TCR CDR3 was performed with the HTBI primer set and the Qiagen OneStep RT-PCR kit. TCRdb handled the public reads itself, with Q25 trimming in fastp and clone calling in MiXCR, and kept productive beta chains. Rows with a matching CDR3 protein are joined into one entry that keeps the most common DNA and genes. A total of 400,000 to 600,000 distinct CDR3 sequences appear in this sample, roughly 20% of them only once. Jointly, the top ten make up approximately 25% of the sample. Material for sequencing was blood. Source of these receptors: a man aged 18 to 29 with Graves' hyperthyroidism.

The chain links TRBV6-1 to TRBJ2-7, with 9 bases lining up with TRBD2. The CDR3 extends over 14 amino acids. The J segment lost 2 bases and the V segment lost 7 bases, leaving 6 bases of the junction unmatched. Germline CDR1 and CDR2: MNHNS and SASEGT. The CDR3 loop reads CASKGLAGPYEQYF. The CDR3, as DNA: TGTGCCAGCAAGGGGCTAGCGGGACCCTACGAGCAGTACTTC.

This clonotype was seen ten or more times. The chain links TRBV2 to TRBJ1-2, with 9 bases fitting TRBD1. V dropped 6 bases and J dropped 3; count of bases not matched to a gene: 2. Germline loops: CDR1 SNHLY, CDR2 FYNNEI. The CDR3 runs 13 residues. This CDR3 reads CASSGQGHYGYTF. The DNA for the CDR3 is TGTGCCAGCAGCGGACAGGGGCACTATGGCTACACCTTC.

The J gene is TRBJ1-2, the V gene TRBV14; D call uncertain. CDR1 is SGHDN and CDR2 is FVKESK in the germline V gene. The CDR3 runs to 15 residues. Trimming left V 0 bases short and J 1 base short, with 9 bases between. CDR3 coding DNA: TGTGCCAGCAGCCAAGATAGGCTGCTTAACTATGGCTACACCTTC. Encoded protein: CASSQDRLLNYGYTF.

The chain carries TRBV5-1 and TRBJ2-2, with D possibly matching TRBD1 (6 bases). Trimming left V 3 bases short and J 1 base short, with 10 bases between. Germline V gene sequence: CDR1 SGHRS, CDR2 YFSETQ. This CDR3 has 15 residues. The CDR3: CASSWRTVNTGELFF. CDR3 bases: TGCGCCAGCAGCTGGCGGACAGTGAACACCGGGGAGCTGTTTTTT.

The table lists this clonotype with many counts. V gene TRBV6-2 or TRBV6-3 combines with J gene TRBJ1-1; D might be TRBD1 (6 bases). Germline CDR1 and CDR2: MNHEY and SVGEGT. The CDR3 has 11 residues. The CDR3 DNA follows: TGTGCGACACGGACAGACTTTGAAGCTTTCTTT. Translating it yields CATRTDFEAFF.

This clonotype occurred a few times. As DNA, the CDR3 is TGCGCCAGCAGCGATGGGTTTTCCCAATTCGGCTACACCTTC. The encoded protein is CASSDGFSQFGYTF. The V and J genes are TRBV4-1 and TRBJ1-2; no clear D gene. V was pared by 5 bases and J by 8 bases, with 18 bases between. CDR3 length: 14 amino acids. CDR1 is MGHRA, CDR2 YSYEKL, per germline.

The chain couples TRBV18 to TRBJ2-5; 7 nucleotides agree with TRBD1. CDR1 and CDR2 (germline): KGHSH, LQKENI. CDR3 size: 17 residues. Unmatched junction bases numbered 10, after V lost 2 bases and J lost 1 base. The CDR3 region has the DNA TGTGCCAGCTCACCATTTGGACAGGCAACGATCCAAGAGACCCAGTACTTC. It translates to CASSPFGQATIQETQYF.

The gene calls are TRBV6-1 and TRBJ1-5; D is undetermined. Germline V gene data show CDR1 as MNHNS and CDR2 as SASEGT. With 7 bases removed from V and 0 bases from J, the gap between germline ends came to 7 bases. This CDR3 is built from 13 residues. This CDR3 is CASTGDSNQPQHF. The CDR3 nucleotides are TGTGCCAGCACCGGGGATAGCAATCAGCCCCAGCATTTT.

This clonotype was recorded many times. This chain links TRBV15 with TRBJ2-7; 9 nucleotides match TRBD1. Unmatched junction bases numbered 7, after V lost 0 bases and J lost 7 bases. The length of the CDR3 is 15 residues. CDR1 is LNHNV, CDR2 YYDKDF, per germline (reference sequence). CDR3 coding DNA: TGTGCCACCAGCAGAGAGGACAGGGGAGATCTTGAGCAGTACTTC. This sequence encodes CATSREDRGDLEQYF.